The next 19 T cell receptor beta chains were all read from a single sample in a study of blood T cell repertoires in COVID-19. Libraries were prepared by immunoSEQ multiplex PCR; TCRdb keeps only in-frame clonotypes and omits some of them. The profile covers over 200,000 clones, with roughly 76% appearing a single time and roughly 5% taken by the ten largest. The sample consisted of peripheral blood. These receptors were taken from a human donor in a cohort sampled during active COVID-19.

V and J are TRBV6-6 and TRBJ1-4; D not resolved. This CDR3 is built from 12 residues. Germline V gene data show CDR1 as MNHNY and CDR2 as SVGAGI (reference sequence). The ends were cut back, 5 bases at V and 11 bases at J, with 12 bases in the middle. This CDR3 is CASSGQVPKLFF. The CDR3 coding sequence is TGTGCCAGCAGTGGTCAGGTGCCCAAACTGTTTTTT.

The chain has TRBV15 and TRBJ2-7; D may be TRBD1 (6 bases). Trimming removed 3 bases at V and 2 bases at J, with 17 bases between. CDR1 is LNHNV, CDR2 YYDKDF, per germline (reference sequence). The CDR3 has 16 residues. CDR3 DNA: TGTGCCACCAGCAGCAAAGGGGCAGGGGCACCCTACGAGCAGTACTTC. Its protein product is CATSSKGAGAPYEQYF.

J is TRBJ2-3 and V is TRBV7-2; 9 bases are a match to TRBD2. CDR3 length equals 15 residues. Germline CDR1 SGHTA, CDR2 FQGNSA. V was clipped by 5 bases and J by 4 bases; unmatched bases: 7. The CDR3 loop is CASSPAGGPADTQYF. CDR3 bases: TGTGCCAGCAGCCCCGCGGGAGGGCCGGCAGATACGCAGTATTTT.

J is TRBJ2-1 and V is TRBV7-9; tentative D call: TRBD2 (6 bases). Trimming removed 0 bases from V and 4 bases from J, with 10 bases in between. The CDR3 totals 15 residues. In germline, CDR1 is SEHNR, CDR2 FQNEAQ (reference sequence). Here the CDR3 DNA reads TGTGCCAGCAGCTTAGCTCTAGCGCCATACAATGAGCAGTTCTTC. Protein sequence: CASSLALAPYNEQFF.

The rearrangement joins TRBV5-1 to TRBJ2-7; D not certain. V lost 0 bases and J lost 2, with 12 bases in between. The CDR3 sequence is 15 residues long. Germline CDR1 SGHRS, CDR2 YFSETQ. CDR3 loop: CASSLARGWAYEQYF. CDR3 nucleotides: TGCGCCAGCAGCTTGGCTCGAGGATGGGCCTACGAGCAGTACTTC.

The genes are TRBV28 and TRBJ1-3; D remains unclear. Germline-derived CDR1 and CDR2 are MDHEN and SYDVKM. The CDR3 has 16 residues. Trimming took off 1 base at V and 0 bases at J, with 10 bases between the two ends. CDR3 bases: TGTGCCAGCAGTTTATATCGGGGAGGCTCTGGAAACACCATATATTTT. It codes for CASSLYRGGSGNTIYF.

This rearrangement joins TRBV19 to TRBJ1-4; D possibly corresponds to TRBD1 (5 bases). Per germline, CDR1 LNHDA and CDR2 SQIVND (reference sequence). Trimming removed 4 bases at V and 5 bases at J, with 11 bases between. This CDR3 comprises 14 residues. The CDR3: CASSSQGRNEKLFF. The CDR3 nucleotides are TGTGCCAGTAGTAGCCAGGGTCGCAATGAAAAACTGTTTTTT.

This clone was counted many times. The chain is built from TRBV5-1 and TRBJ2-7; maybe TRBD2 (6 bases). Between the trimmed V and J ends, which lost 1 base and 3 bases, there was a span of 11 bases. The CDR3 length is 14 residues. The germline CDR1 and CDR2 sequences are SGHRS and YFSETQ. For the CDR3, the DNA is TGCGCCAGCAGCTTGACGGGGGTTAACTACGAGCAGTACTTC. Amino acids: CASSLTGVNYEQYF.

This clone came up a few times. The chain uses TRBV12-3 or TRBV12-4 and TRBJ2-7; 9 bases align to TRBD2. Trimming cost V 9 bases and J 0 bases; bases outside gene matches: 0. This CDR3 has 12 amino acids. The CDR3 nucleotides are TGTGCCAGTAGCGGGAGCTCCTACGAGCAGTACTTC. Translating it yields CASSGSSYEQYF.

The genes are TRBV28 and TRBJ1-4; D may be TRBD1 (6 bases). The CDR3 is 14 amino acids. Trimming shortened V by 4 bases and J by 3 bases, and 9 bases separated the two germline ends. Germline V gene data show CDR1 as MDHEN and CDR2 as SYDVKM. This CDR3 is CASSSDSPNEKLFF. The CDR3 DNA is TGTGCCAGCAGTTCGGACAGCCCTAATGAAAAACTGTTTTTT.

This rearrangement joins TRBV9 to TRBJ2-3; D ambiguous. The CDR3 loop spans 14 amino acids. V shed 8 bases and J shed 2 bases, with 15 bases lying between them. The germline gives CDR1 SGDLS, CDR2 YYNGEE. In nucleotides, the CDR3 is TGTGCCAGTTCCCCTCGTCAGTTCACAGATACGCAGTATTTT. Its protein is CASSPRQFTDTQYF.

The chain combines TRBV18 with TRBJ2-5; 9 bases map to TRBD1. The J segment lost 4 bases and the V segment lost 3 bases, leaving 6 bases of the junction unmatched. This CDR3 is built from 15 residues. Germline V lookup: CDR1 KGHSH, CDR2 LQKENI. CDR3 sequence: CASSPGQGRAETQYF. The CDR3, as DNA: TGTGCCAGCTCACCGGGACAGGGACGGGCAGAGACCCAGTACTTC.

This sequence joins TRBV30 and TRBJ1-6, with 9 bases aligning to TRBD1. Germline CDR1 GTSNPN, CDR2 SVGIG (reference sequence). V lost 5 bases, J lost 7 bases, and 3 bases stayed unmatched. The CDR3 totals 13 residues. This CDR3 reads CAWGQGWNSPLHF. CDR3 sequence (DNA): TGTGCCTGGGGACAGGGGTGGAATTCACCCCTCCACTTT.

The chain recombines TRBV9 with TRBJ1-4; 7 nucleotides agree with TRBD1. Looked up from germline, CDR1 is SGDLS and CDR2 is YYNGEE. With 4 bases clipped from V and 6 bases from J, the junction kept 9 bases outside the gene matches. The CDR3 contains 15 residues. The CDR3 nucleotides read TGTGCCAGCAGCTCTTCCGGGACAGAGTATGAAAAACTGTTTTTT. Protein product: CASSSSGTEYEKLFF. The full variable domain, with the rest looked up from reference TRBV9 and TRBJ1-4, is DSGVTQTPKHLITATGQRVTLRCSPRSGDLSVYWYQQSLDQGLQFLIQYYNGEERAKGNILERFSAQQFPDLHSELNLSSLELGDSALYFCASSSSGTEYEKLFFGSGTQLSVL.

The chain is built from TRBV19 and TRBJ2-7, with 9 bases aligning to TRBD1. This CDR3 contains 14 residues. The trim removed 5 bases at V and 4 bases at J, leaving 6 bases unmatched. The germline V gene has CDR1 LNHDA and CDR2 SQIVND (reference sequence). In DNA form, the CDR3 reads TGTGCCAGTAGTCACGGACAGGGGAGGTACGAGCAGTACTTC. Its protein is CASSHGQGRYEQYF. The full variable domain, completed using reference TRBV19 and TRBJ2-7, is DGGITQSPKYLFRKEGQNVTLSCEQNLNHDAMYWYRQDPGQGLRLIYYSQIVNDFQKGDIAEGYSVSREKKESFPLTVTSAQKNPTAFYLCASSHGQGRYEQYFGPGTRLTVT.

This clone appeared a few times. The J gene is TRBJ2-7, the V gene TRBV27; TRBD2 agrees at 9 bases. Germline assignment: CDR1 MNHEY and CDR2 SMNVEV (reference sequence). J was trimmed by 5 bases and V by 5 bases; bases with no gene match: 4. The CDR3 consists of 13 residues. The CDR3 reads CASSLAGPNEQYF. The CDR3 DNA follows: TGTGCCAGCAGTCTAGCGGGACCGAACGAGCAGTACTTC.

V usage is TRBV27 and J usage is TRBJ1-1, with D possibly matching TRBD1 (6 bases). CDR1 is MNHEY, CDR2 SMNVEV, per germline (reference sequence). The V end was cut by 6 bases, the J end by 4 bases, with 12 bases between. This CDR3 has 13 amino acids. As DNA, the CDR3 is TGTGCCAGCAGCCCTAGAGGGGGCACTGAAGCTTTCTTT. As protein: CASSPRGGTEAFF.

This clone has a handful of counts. The CDR3 nucleotides read TGTGCCAGCAGCTTAGAAACTGCTAACTATGGCTACACCTTC. Protein: CASSLETANYGYTF. The V gene is TRBV7-8, the J gene TRBJ1-2; D is unresolved. Germline V gene sequence: CDR1 SGHVS, CDR2 FQNEAQ. V gave up 1 base and J gave up 0 bases, with 6 bases separating them. The CDR3 consists of 14 residues.

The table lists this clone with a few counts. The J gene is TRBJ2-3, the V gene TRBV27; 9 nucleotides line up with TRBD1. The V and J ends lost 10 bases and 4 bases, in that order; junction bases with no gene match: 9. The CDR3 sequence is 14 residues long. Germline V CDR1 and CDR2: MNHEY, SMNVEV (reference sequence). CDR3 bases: TGTGCCACCTCGGACAGGGGAGGCCCAGATACGCAGTATTTT. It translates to CATSDRGGPDTQYF.